The clone carrying this T cell receptor beta chain has more than one count but fewer than ten. Clones were sequenced by immunoSEQ multiplex PCR, and TCRdb holds only the in-frame ones, with some missing. The table shows over 65,000 clones, with roughly 84% occurring only once. These data are taken from a study of T cells in localized non-small cell lung cancer. The germline V gene has CDR1 SGHNT and CDR2 YYREEE (reference sequence). The V and J ends lost 1 base and 4 bases respectively, with 9 bases between them. This CDR3 contains 14 residues. The specimen was peripheral blood, collected before any cancer treatment. This clonotype originated in a female donor at least 60 years old with stage I lung adenocarcinoma. The chain joins TRBV5-4 to TRBJ1-5, with D maybe TRBD1 (5 bases). Here the CDR3 DNA reads TGTGCCAGCAGCTTGATGGGGGGGAATCAGCCCCAGCATTTT. Its protein product is CASSLMGGNQPQHF. The variable domain in full, with the rest retrieved from reference TRBV5-4 and TRBJ1-5, is ETGVTQSPTHLIKTRGQQVTLRCSSQSGHNTVSWYQQALGQGPQFIFQYYREEENGRGNFPPRFSGLQFPNYSSELNVNALELDDSALYLCASSLMGGNQPQHFGDGTRLSIL.